These T cell receptor beta chains were read from a single sample in a study of blood T cell repertoires in COVID-19. The assay was immunoSEQ multiplex PCR, and TCRdb's table has in-frame clones only and misses some. The data show more than 85,000 clones, with roughly 92% seen just once and 1.5% to 2.5% held by the top ten. Input material: peripheral blood. The receptor set was obtained from a woman between 45 and 60 years old with COVID-19, enrolled during active disease. Both conserved end residues are part of each CDR3. The D gene is left open where the match is weak. Where a row states a size, it is once, few, many or the class of an expanded clone; other rows omit it.

v_call,clone_size,d_call,j_call,cdr3_nt,cdr3_aa
TRBV3-1/TRBV3-2,NA,NA,TRBJ1-5,TGTGCCAGCAGCAACAACGACGCTCGGGGCAATCAGCCCCAGCATTTT,CASSNNDARGNQPQHF
TRBV5-1,many,TRBD1,TRBJ1-1,TGCGCCAGCAGCCATAAGACAGGGAGTGGGGCCACTGAAGCTTTCTTT,CASSHKTGSGATEAFF
TRBV6-2/TRBV6-3,NA,NA,TRBJ1-6,TGTGCCAGCAGCCTGGACTCTAGCTCCTATAATTCACCCCTCCACTTT,CASSLDSSSYNSPLHF
TRBV4-2,NA,TRBD1,TRBJ1-3,TGTGCCAGCAGCCAATGGACAGGGTCTGGAAACACCATATATTTT,CASSQWTGSGNTIYF
TRBV19,NA,NA,TRBJ2-2,TGTGCCAGTAGTAAGGGGGAACGCACCGGGGAGCTGTTTTTT,CASSKGERTGELFF
TRBV5-4,NA,NA,TRBJ2-1,TGTGCCAGCAGCTTGGAGGGGACTTATCGTGAGCAGTTCTTC,CASSLEGTYREQFF
TRBV9,NA,NA,TRBJ2-1,TGTGCCAGCAGCGTAGAGGCAGGGCCCTACAATGAGCAGTTCTTC,CASSVEAGPYNEQFF
TRBV7-8,NA,NA,TRBJ1-6,TGTGCCAGCAGCCCAGACAGATTCTCCTATAATTCACCCCTCCACTTT,CASSPDRFSYNSPLHF
TRBV5-4,NA,NA,TRBJ1-2,TGTGCCAGCAGCGATGACAGATTTTATGGCTACACCTTC,CASSDDRFYGYTF
TRBV30,NA,NA,TRBJ1-1,TGTGCCTGGAGTTTGCGGTCGTTGGAGACTGAAGCTTTCTTT,CAWSLRSLETEAFF
TRBV7-3,NA,TRBD1,TRBJ1-1,TGTGCCAGCAGCTCAACAGGGGGACGGACTGAAGCTTTCTTT,CASSSTGGRTEAFF
TRBV19,NA,NA,TRBJ2-3,TGTGCCAGTAAGAACCCGGGGGACTCTAGCACAGATACGCAGTATTTT,CASKNPGDSSTDTQYF
TRBV7-9,NA,TRBD1,TRBJ1-6,TGTGCCAGCAGCTTGTCGGGACAGTATAATTCACCCCTCCACTTT,CASSLSGQYNSPLHF
TRBV12-3/TRBV12-4,NA,NA,TRBJ1-2,TGTGCCAGCAGTTTGAATCCCGGGAATGGCTACACCTTC,CASSLNPGNGYTF
TRBV11-3,once,TRBD1,TRBJ1-1,TGTGCCAGCAGCTTGACGATCGGGACAGGTAAAATAATTGAAGCTTTCTTT,CASSLTIGTGKIIEAFF
TRBV5-1,NA,TRBD1,TRBJ2-7,TGCGCCAGCAGCTTGGAAGGGACAGGCCGCTACGAGCAGTACTTC,CASSLEGTGRYEQYF
TRBV6-5,NA,NA,TRBJ1-4,TGTGCCACCCCTTTAGGAGGAGCTAATGAAAAACTGTTTTTT,CATPLGGANEKLFF
TRBV20-1,NA,TRBD2,TRBJ2-5,TGCAGTGCTAGTCTAGCGGGGGGCCTCCAAGAGACCCAGTACTTC,CSASLAGGLQETQYF
TRBV3-1/TRBV3-2,NA,NA,TRBJ2-1,TGTGCCAGCAGCCAAGAAGGTTTTGTACAGGGGAGGAATGAGCAGTTCTTC,CASSQEGFVQGRNEQFF
TRBV13,NA,TRBD2,TRBJ2-1,TGTGCCAGCAGCCTCAGACTAGCGGGGGGGCCCTACAATGAGCAGTTCTTC,CASSLRLAGGPYNEQFF
TRBV28,NA,NA,TRBJ1-1,TGTGCCAGCAGTTTATCGAACAGGGTGGCTTCCTTT,CASSLSNRVASF
TRBV27,once,TRBD1,TRBJ1-1,TGTGCCAGCAGTTTCGAGGGGGCAGGGCTTGGAACTGAAGCTTTCTTT,CASSFEGAGLGTEAFF
TRBV15,NA,TRBD1,TRBJ1-2,TGTGCCACCAGCAGAGAAAGAGGGGGCAGCTATGGCTACACCTTC,CATSRERGGSYGYTF
TRBV7-2,few,NA,TRBJ2-6,TGTGCCAGCAGCTTTAGGACAACAGGGATGGCTGGGGCCAACGTCCTGACTTTC,CASSFRTTGMAGANVLTF
TRBV29-1,NA,NA,TRBJ1-1,TGCAGCGTTAGGAGAGCGAACACTGAAGCTTTCTTT,CSVRRANTEAFF
TRBV3-1/TRBV3-2,few,TRBD2,TRBJ2-5,TGTGCCAGCAAGACTAGCGGTCAAGAGACCCAGTACTTC,CASKTSGQETQYF
TRBV5-6,NA,TRBD1,TRBJ2-5,TGTGCCAGCAGCTTGGATTATACAGGGGGAGAGACCCAGTACTTC,CASSLDYTGGETQYF
TRBV7-2,NA,TRBD1,TRBJ1-3,TGTGCCAGCAGCTTCGGACAGGCCTCTGGAAACACCATATATTTT,CASSFGQASGNTIYF